Below, one TCR beta chain is given with its context. The specificity of this receptor is unknown. No per-base quality is available; no much larger clone lies one base away. These data belong to a study of T cell changes during pregnancy in multiple sclerosis (dated by TCRdb to between 2019 and 2020). Study-wide context: In women with multiple sclerosis, the researchers looked at how the T cell repertoire shifted as pregnancy progressed.

Libraries were prepared through the immunoSEQ multiplex PCR assay. TCRdb mirrors the immuneACCESS table, restricted to in-frame sequences. Some clones are absent from its copies; in checked studies, under half trace to an unresolved V gene, and the reason for the others is unknown. In this sample the table shows some 38,000 clones, 94% of which occur a single time. The ten largest make up approximately 0.42% of the sample. The junction shows trimming of 3 bases on V and 1 base on J, plus 8 bases between the germline ends. Including the terminal cysteine and phenylalanine, the CDR3 comprises 13 residues. Of all the DNA, just the CDR3 is kept, 39 bases in frame from base 1. For CDR1 and CDR2, the germline V gene (reference sequence) lists SGHNT and YYREEE.

The specimen comprised CD4+ T cells from peripheral blood mononuclear cells, sampled in the second trimester of pregnancy. The receptor was derived from a female donor with multiple sclerosis, enrolled in a pregnancy study. The sequence is built from TRBV5-4 and TRBJ2-7, with no confident D gene call. In nucleotides, the sequence is TGTGCCAGCAGCTCTCCCCGTTCCTACGAGCAGTACTTC. This gives the protein CASSSPRSYEQYF.